These 25 T cell receptor beta chains came from one sample sequenced in a study of blood T cell repertoires in COVID-19. Method: immunoSEQ multiplex PCR; TCRdb's copy keeps in-frame clones and lacks some. The data show about 200,000 clones, 85% to 95% seen once. Specimen: peripheral blood. The receptors shown here come from a man aged 30 to 45 with COVID-19, enrolled during active disease.

The table lists this clone with a count of one. The CDR3 nucleotides read TGTGCCACCAGCAGATTGTTCCCTGGAGACAGGGGTAGTAATTCACCCCTCCACTTT. Its protein is CATSRLFPGDRGSNSPLHF. The rearrangement joins TRBV15 to TRBJ1-6; 8 bases match TRBD1. Germline trimming cut 2 bases from V and 6 bases from J; bases unmatched to any gene: 15. The CDR3 is 19 amino acids. Germline V CDR1 and CDR2: LNHNV, YYDKDF (reference sequence).

This chain uses TRBV10-1 with TRBJ2-3, with D possibly being TRBD1 (5 bases). The CDR3 runs 14 residues. CDR1 WNHNN and CDR2 SYGVQD come from the germline V gene (reference sequence). Trimming removed 3 bases from V and 0 bases from J, with 7 bases in between. The CDR3 DNA follows: TGCGCCAGCAGTGACGACAGTAGCACAGATACGCAGTATTTT. Protein product: CASSDDSSTDTQYF.

V and J are TRBV13 and TRBJ1-4, with D uncertain. The CDR3 totals 14 residues. Germline V CDR1 and CDR2: PRHDT, FYEKMQ (reference sequence). V was cut by 0 bases and J by 8 bases, with 10 bases left in between. The CDR3 region has the DNA TGTGCCAGCAGCTTAGGCTGGTCGCTAGAAAAACTGTTTTTT. Encoded protein: CASSLGWSLEKLFF.

The gene calls are TRBV7-9 and TRBJ1-1, with TRBD1 matching over 7 bases. The germline CDR1 and CDR2 sequences are SEHNR and FQNEAQ (reference sequence). The junction had 1 base not matched to a gene; V was cut back by 3 bases and J by 0 bases. This CDR3 is built from 14 residues. This CDR3 reads CASSFDRVNTEAFF. CDR3 coding DNA: TGTGCCAGCAGCTTTGACAGGGTGAACACTGAAGCTTTCTTT.

This sequence joins TRBV5-4 and TRBJ2-3; D is possibly TRBD2 (6 bases). Germline CDR1 and CDR2: SGHNT and YYREEE (reference sequence). The CDR3 length is 16 residues. V gave up 0 bases and J gave up 5 bases, with 16 bases separating them. This CDR3 reads CASSLERVGYGDTQYF. Written as DNA, the CDR3 is TGTGCCAGCAGCTTGGAGCGGGTGGGGTATGGAGATACGCAGTATTTT.

J is TRBJ2-3 and V is TRBV2; 13 positions agree with TRBD2. There are 17 residues in the CDR3. V was pared by 6 bases and J by 6 bases, with 12 bases of the junction left unmatched. Germline V gene data show CDR1 as SNHLY and CDR2 as FYNNEI. CDR3 in amino acids: CASSGLAGAQAWDTQYF. The DNA of the CDR3 is TGTGCCAGCAGCGGACTAGCGGGGGCACAGGCGTGGGATACGCAGTATTTT.

J is TRBJ1-5 and V is TRBV4-2, with TRBD1 matching 10 bases. The V and J ends lost 0 bases and 5 bases, in that order; junction bases with no gene match: 1. The V gene's germline CDR1 is LGHNA and CDR2 YNFKEQ. The CDR3 has 15 residues. The CDR3, as DNA: TGTGCCAGCAGCCAAGATGGGACAGGGGATCAGCCCCAGCATTTT. Translated: CASSQDGTGDQPQHF.

This chain joins TRBV5-4 and TRBJ2-2; no clear D. The germline CDR1 and CDR2 sequences are SGHNT and YYREEE (reference sequence). The CDR3 sequence is 15 residues long. V was clipped by 5 bases and J by 0 bases, with 11 bases between them. The CDR3 reads CASSFDTANTGELFF. DNA of the CDR3: TGTGCCAGCAGTTTCGACACTGCGAACACCGGGGAGCTGTTTTTT. The entire variable domain, with the rest obtained from reference TRBV5-4 and TRBJ2-2, is as follows: ETGVTQSPTHLIKTRGQQVTLRCSSQSGHNTVSWYQQALGQGPQFIFQYYREEENGRGNFPPRFSGLQFPNYSSELNVNALELDDSALYLCASSFDTANTGELFFGEGSRLTVL.

The rearrangement uses TRBV5-1 and TRBJ2-3, with a tentative D call TRBD2 (5 bases). The CDR3 is made up of 14 amino acids. CDR1 is SGHRS and CDR2 is YFSETQ in the germline V gene. The germline V and J ends were trimmed by 4 bases and 3 bases, with 12 bases remaining between them. CDR3 nucleotide sequence: TGCGCCAGCAGCCCGGACGTAGCGACAGATACGCAGTATTTT. This encodes CASSPDVATDTQYF.

The genes are TRBV5-1 and TRBJ1-3; D not resolved. This CDR3 region has 13 residues. V was cut by 1 base and J by 4 bases, with 6 bases left in between. The germline V gene has CDR1 SGHRS and CDR2 YFSETQ. Here the CDR3 reads CASSLTEGNTIYF. The CDR3 DNA follows: TGCGCCAGCAGCTTGACAGAAGGAAACACCATATATTTT.

The chain carries TRBV19 and TRBJ2-1; D is perhaps TRBD2 (6 bases). V shed 4 bases and J shed 0 bases, with 13 bases lying between them. Germline loops: CDR1 LNHDA, CDR2 SQIVND (reference sequence). CDR3 length: 16 amino acids. CDR3 residues: CASSTLAHPSYNEQFF. CDR3 nucleotide sequence: TGTGCCAGTAGTACCCTAGCGCACCCCTCCTACAATGAGCAGTTCTTC.

This rearrangement joins TRBV6-5 to TRBJ2-3; TRBD1 might be the D (6 bases). CDR1 is MNHEY and CDR2 is SVGAGI in the germline V gene. The CDR3 runs to 14 residues. Trimming removed 6 bases from V and 3 bases from J, with 13 bases in between. This chain's CDR3 is CASRRGTVTDTQYF. The CDR3 coding sequence is TGTGCCAGCAGGAGGGGGACGGTGACAGATACGCAGTATTTT.

The chain recombines TRBV19 with TRBJ1-3, with TRBD1 matching over 7 bases. This CDR3 contains 16 residues. CDR1 and CDR2 from the germline V gene are LNHDA and SQIVND (reference sequence). J lost 1 base, V lost 5 bases, and 8 bases had no gene match. The CDR3 protein is CASSARQGWSGNTIYF. The CDR3 bases are TGTGCCAGTAGTGCCCGACAGGGCTGGTCTGGAAACACCATATATTTT. The complete variable domain, with remaining parts taken from reference TRBV19 and TRBJ1-3, reads DGGITQSPKYLFRKEGQNVTLSCEQNLNHDAMYWYRQDPGQGLRLIYYSQIVNDFQKGDIAEGYSVSREKKESFPLTVTSAQKNPTAFYLCASSARQGWSGNTIYFGEGSWLTVV.

This chain joins TRBV18 and TRBJ2-7; 10 nucleotides align to TRBD2. The CDR3 contains 16 residues. Germline-derived CDR1 and CDR2 are KGHSH and LQKENI. V was clipped by 6 bases and J by 1 base; unmatched bases: 9. CDR3 sequence: CASSPGLAGGSYEQYF. Here the CDR3 DNA reads TGTGCCAGCTCCCCGGGGTTAGCGGGGGGTTCCTACGAGCAGTACTTC.

This sequence joins TRBV6-5 and TRBJ1-1; D is uncertain. The CDR3 is made up of 13 amino acids. Trimming pared 2 bases from V and 1 base from J, leaving 5 bases between. CDR1 and CDR2 from the germline V gene are MNHEY and SVGAGI. The CDR3 bases are TGTGCCAGCAGTTACCAGAAGAACACTGAAGCTTTCTTT. Translated, it gives CASSYQKNTEAFF.

J is TRBJ1-6 and V is TRBV9, with 12 bases fitting TRBD1. The CDR3 runs to 15 residues. Germline V gene lookup returns CDR1 SGDLS and CDR2 YYNGEE. Trimming cost V 4 bases and J 11 bases; bases outside gene matches: 7. The CDR3, as DNA: TGTGCCAGCAGCAGCTGGGACAGGGGGCTGGCACCCCTCCACTTT. This sequence encodes CASSSWDRGLAPLHF.

The chain recombines TRBV19 with TRBJ1-3, with no clear D. The CDR3 runs 13 residues. V was cut by 5 bases and J by 2 bases, with 7 bases left in between. Germline assignment: CDR1 LNHDA and CDR2 SQIVND (reference sequence). CDR3 nucleotides: TGTGCCAGTAGTGGAGTCACTGGAAACACCATATATTTT. Translation: CASSGVTGNTIYF.

CDR3 nucleotide sequence: TGTGCCAGCAGCTTGGGACAGGGGAACCAGCCCCAGCATTTT. It encodes CASSLGQGNQPQHF. The chain is built from TRBV6-5 and TRBJ1-5; 10 bases match TRBD1. This CDR3 has 14 residues. Germline CDR1 and CDR2: MNHEY and SVGAGI. V shed 6 bases, J shed 7 bases, and the junction held 6 bases outside the gene matches.

The rearrangement links TRBV7-2 to TRBJ1-1, with a possible D match to TRBD1 (6 bases). V was cut by 5 bases and J by 11 bases, with 12 bases left in between. CDR1 and CDR2 (germline): SGHTA, FQGNSA. The CDR3 contains 11 residues. Written as DNA, the CDR3 is TGTGCCAGCAGCCTGGACAGTCAGGCTTTCTTT. Amino acid sequence: CASSLDSQAFF.

The chain has TRBV28 and TRBJ1-1; maybe TRBD1 (5 bases). This CDR3 region has 14 residues. CDR1 is MDHEN, CDR2 SYDVKM, per germline. V shed 6 bases and J shed 0 bases, with 11 bases lying between them. CDR3 amino acids: CASSPDSLNTEAFF. As DNA, the CDR3 is TGTGCCAGCAGCCCTGACAGCTTGAACACTGAAGCTTTCTTT.

This clone was detected only a few times. This chain joins TRBV29-1 and TRBJ2-7; D ambiguous. V lost 7 bases, J lost 5 bases, and 21 bases lay in between. Germline V lookup: CDR1 SQVTM, CDR2 ANQGSEA. The CDR3 has 14 amino acids. CDR3 amino acids: CSATDRLDGHEQYF. The CDR3 coding sequence is TGCAGCGCAACAGACCGGTTGGATGGGCACGAGCAGTACTTC.

V and J are TRBV4-1 and TRBJ1-2, with 9 bases fitting TRBD1. This CDR3 has 16 residues. Trimming took 1 base from V and 4 from J; bases not matched to a gene: 7. From germline, CDR1 is MGHRA and CDR2 YSYEKL. The CDR3 DNA is TGCGCCAGCAGCCAAGGTTCCGGACAGGGGTTCTATGGCTACACCTTC. As protein: CASSQGSGQGFYGYTF.

This chain links TRBV11-2 with TRBJ1-2; 10 bases map to TRBD1. V shed 5 bases, J shed 9 bases, and the junction held 6 bases outside the gene matches. Germline V gene data show CDR1 as SGHAT and CDR2 as FQNNGV. CDR3 length: 13 amino acids. The CDR3 spells CASSLDRGSRYTF. In DNA form, the CDR3 reads TGTGCCAGCAGCCTGGACAGGGGGTCTCGCTACACCTTC.

This clone was observed a single time. The chain links TRBV7-2 to TRBJ2-1; TRBD2 aligns across 7 bases. Looked up from germline, CDR1 is SGHTA and CDR2 is FQGNSA. This CDR3 spans 12 amino acids. With 4 bases clipped from V and 7 bases from J, the junction kept 1 base outside the gene matches. In nucleotides, the CDR3 is TGTGCCAGCAGCTCGGGACTAAATGAGCAGTTCTTC. It yields the protein CASSSGLNEQFF.

This clone has only one observation. The chain has TRBV6-5 and TRBJ1-5; the match to TRBD1 covers 9 bases. The germline V gene encodes CDR1 MNHEY and CDR2 SVGAGI. This CDR3 is 15 amino acids long. Germline trimming cut 5 bases from V and 6 bases from J; bases unmatched to any gene: 8. CDR3 DNA sequence: TGTGCCAGCAGTAGGGGACAGGGAAGGGGTCAGCCCCAGCATTTT. As protein: CASSRGQGRGQPQHF.